This T cell receptor (beta chain) emerged from a study of T cells in Graves' hyperthyroidism and ophthalmopathy. From RNA transcripts, TCR beta CDR3 regions were amplified. HTBI primers drove first-round RT-PCR of the TCR CDR3. TCRdb recomputed calls from the multiplex PCR reads with MiXCR, one row per CDR3 protein. The sample has roughly 500,000 distinct CDR3 sequences; more than 11% are singletons. From germline, CDR1 is MNHEY and CDR2 SMNVEV (reference sequence). Trimming at V came to 6 bases and at J to 3 bases, leaving 3 bases not matched to a gene. The CDR3 is 14 residues long. Many counts were recorded for this clonotype.

The TCR sequence derives from a woman aged 25 to 45 with Graves' hyperthyroidism that later progressed to Graves' ophthalmopathy. The rearrangement joins TRBV27 to TRBJ2-1; 9 bases fit TRBD2. Sequenced input: blood. CDR3 residues: CASRIAGDYNEQFF. The CDR3 bases are TGTGCCAGCAGAATAGCGGGAGACTACAATGAGCAGTTCTTC.